This TCR beta chain appears in the sequencing data of a study of T-cell reconstitution after alpha-beta-depleted transplantation in children. This CDR3 is 13 amino acids long. CDR1 and CDR2 (germline): SEHNR, FQNEAQ (reference sequence). The ends were cut back, 5 bases at V and 9 bases at J, with 14 bases in the middle. Unique molecular identifiers were used in preparing the TCRbeta library. TCRdb redid the calling of the PCR reads with MiXCR, one entry per CDR3 protein. The profile shows 600,000 to 700,000 distinct CDR3 sequences, roughly 17% of them singletons. This sample comprised PBMCs from the stem cell graft donor, obtained from the stem cell graft. This receptor was taken from a human donor who donated a stem cell graft to a child with acute myeloid leukemia. This rearrangement joins TRBV7-9 to TRBJ2-1; tentative D call: TRBD1 (6 bases). As DNA, the CDR3 is TGTGCCAGCAGCGTCCCCACAGGGAGTGAGCAGTTCTTC. This codes for CASSVPTGSEQFF. The complete variable domain, with remaining parts taken from reference TRBV7-9 and TRBJ2-1, reads DTGVSQNPRHKITKRGQNVTFRCDPISEHNRLYWYRQTLGQGPEFLTYFQNEAQLEKSRLLSDRFSAERPKGSFSTLEIQRTEQGDSAMYLCASSVPTGSEQFFGPGTRLTVL.